Shown below are 18 T cell receptor beta chains from a single sample sequenced in a study of blood T cell repertoires in COVID-19. TCRdb keeps only in-frame clones here, not all; method: immunoSEQ multiplex PCR. The table has 150,000 or so clones, about 85% seen once; the top ten hold about 1.2%. Sequencing was carried out using peripheral blood. All receptors come from a man in his sixties who had recovered from COVID-19.

This clone came up a few times. CDR3 in DNA: TGCGCCAGCTTCGGGACAACGAACACCGGGGAGCTGTTTTTT. This sequence encodes CASFGTTNTGELFF. The genes are TRBV5-1 and TRBJ2-2, with a tentative D call TRBD1 (6 bases). The CDR3 is 14 residues long. Trimming removed 7 bases at V and 0 bases at J, with 10 bases between. Germline V gives CDR1 SGHRS, CDR2 YFSETQ.

This sequence joins TRBV5-1 and TRBJ2-4; D unclear. V was shortened by 0 bases and J by 7 bases, with 8 bases between the two germline ends. Per germline, CDR1 SGHRS and CDR2 YFSETQ. The CDR3 totals 13 residues. The CDR3 loop reads CASSLGRANIQYF. The CDR3 region has the DNA TGCGCCAGCAGCTTGGGACGAGCGAACATTCAGTACTTC.

The J gene is TRBJ1-1, the V gene TRBV9, with TRBD1 matching over 10 bases. The V segment lost 0 bases and the J segment 0 bases; nucleotides outside the gene matches: 5. Per the germline V gene, CDR1 is SGDLS and CDR2 is YYNGEE. CDR3 size: 17 residues. This CDR3 is CASSVAGQGIMNTEAFF. The CDR3 DNA reads TGTGCCAGCAGCGTAGCGGGACAGGGGATTATGAACACTGAAGCTTTCTTT.

The table lists this clone with a few counts. The rearrangement links TRBV2 to TRBJ1-5; tentatively, D is TRBD1 (5 bases). This CDR3 has 13 residues. Trimming left V 7 bases short and J 1 base short, with 8 bases between. The germline V gene encodes CDR1 SNHLY and CDR2 FYNNEI. As DNA, the CDR3 is TGTGCCAGCACCAGGGAAAGCAATCAGCCCCAGCATTTT. The encoded protein is CASTRESNQPQHF. The variable domain in full, completed from reference TRBV2 and TRBJ1-5, reads EPEVTQTPSHQVTQMGQEVILRCVPISNHLYFYWYRQILGQKVEFLVSFYNNEISEKSEIFDDQFSVERPDGSNFTLKIRSTKLEDSAMYFCASTRESNQPQHFGDGTRLSIL.

This clone came up a few times. CDR3 residues: CSEGRVFQNTEAFF. CDR3 nucleotides: TGCAGCGAGGGGAGGGTTTTCCAGAACACTGAAGCTTTCTTT. J is TRBJ1-1 and V is TRBV29-1; D possibly corresponds to TRBD1 (5 bases). CDR1 SQVTM and CDR2 ANQGSEA come from the germline V gene. CDR3 length: 14 residues. Trimming removed 7 bases from V and 1 base from J, with 16 bases in between.

This clone was seen a handful of times. This chain joins TRBV15 and TRBJ1-1; the match to TRBD1 covers 8 bases. Germline assignment: CDR1 LNHNV and CDR2 YYDKDF (reference sequence). The J segment lost 2 bases and the V segment lost 2 bases, leaving 7 bases of the junction unmatched. The CDR3 has 16 amino acids. CDR3 DNA sequence: TGTGCCACCAGCAGATTCGACAGGGGACCTAACACTGAAGCTTTCTTT. Translation: CATSRFDRGPNTEAFF. Full variable domain (outside the CDR3, taken from reference TRBV15 and TRBJ1-1): DAMVIQNPRYQVTQFGKPVTLSCSQTLNHNVMYWYQQKSSQAPKLLFHYYDKDFNNEADTPDNFQSRRPNTSFCFLDIRSPGLGDTAMYLCATSRFDRGPNTEAFFGQGTRLTVV.

A few counts support this clone. Written as DNA, the CDR3 is TGTGCCAGCAGTTACCCGCTGAGGCGGAGCACAGATACGCAGTATTTT. This gives the protein CASSYPLRRSTDTQYF. The J gene is TRBJ2-3, the V gene TRBV6-5; D uncertain. CDR1 MNHEY and CDR2 SVGAGI come from the germline V gene. V was cut by 2 bases and J by 0 bases, with 12 bases left in between. This CDR3 has 16 residues.

The rearrangement joins TRBV18 to TRBJ1-5; D is uncertain. The germline V gene encodes CDR1 KGHSH and CDR2 LQKENI. The CDR3 is 12 residues long. V was pared by 5 bases and J by 6 bases, with 8 bases between. The CDR3 loop reads CASSVNSQPQHF. CDR3 nucleotide sequence: TGTGCCAGCTCAGTAAATAGTCAGCCCCAGCATTTT.

As for this clone: One end of the junction fails to match germline, which may point to a read error. The V call is TRBV7-9, the J call TRBJ1-2, with a weak D call TRBD1 (6 bases). Germline-derived CDR1 and CDR2 are SEHNR and FQNEAQ (reference sequence). This CDR3 spans 14 amino acids. CDR3 coding DNA: TGTGCCAGCAGCCTAGCAGGGGCGGACTATGGCTACACCTTC. Amino acid sequence: CASSLAGADYGYTF.

The chain uses TRBV6-5 and TRBJ1-6, with D uncertain. The CDR3 length is 13 residues. Germline V lookup: CDR1 MNHEY, CDR2 SVGAGI. Trimming took 5 bases from V and 7 from J, leaving 9 bases between them. CDR3 amino acids: CASSRELNSPLHF. CDR3 sequence (DNA): TGTGCCAGCAGTCGGGAGCTCAATTCACCCCTCCACTTT.

V and J are TRBV15 and TRBJ2-7; 7 bases agree with TRBD1. CDR3 size: 15 residues. After removal of 3 bases from V and 1 base from J, the junction contained 6 bases not matched to a gene. Germline CDR1 and CDR2: LNHNV and YYDKDF (reference sequence). The CDR3 is CATSRGGTVSYEQYF. CDR3 in DNA: TGTGCCACCAGCAGGGGTGGGACAGTTTCCTACGAGCAGTACTTC.

The CDR3 spells CASSSGLAGGNIQETQYF. The CDR3 nucleotides are TGCGCCAGCAGTTCCGGACTAGCGGGGGGTAACATTCAAGAGACCCAGTACTTC. The chain recombines TRBV5-1 with TRBJ2-5, with 14 bases matching TRBD2. Trimming cost V 5 bases and J 2 bases; bases outside gene matches: 11. The CDR3 has 18 residues. Germline-derived CDR1 and CDR2 are SGHRS and YFSETQ. Supplemented by reference TRBV5-1 and TRBJ2-5, the full variable domain reads KAGVTQTPRYLIKTRGQQVTLSCSPISGHRSVSWYQQTPGQGLQFLFEYFSETQRNKGNFPGRFSGRQFSNSRSEMNVSTLELGDSALYLCASSSGLAGGNIQETQYFGPGTRLLVL.

The chain uses TRBV7-2 and TRBJ1-1; no definite D call. V shed 3 bases and J shed 1 base, with 9 bases lying between them. Germline CDR1 is SGHTA and CDR2 is FQGNSA. The length of the CDR3 is 14 residues. In DNA, the CDR3 is TGTGCCAGCAGCTTGGGAGTGGGGAACACTGAAGCTTTCTTT. This encodes CASSLGVGNTEAFF.

This chain joins TRBV7-2 and TRBJ2-7; a weak D match, TRBD2 (5 bases). V lost 5 bases, J lost 5 bases, and 16 bases lay in between. Germline CDR1 SGHTA, CDR2 FQGNSA. The CDR3 length is 14 residues. The CDR3 spells CASSPRGSAHEQYF. In DNA, the CDR3 is TGTGCCAGCAGCCCCCGCGGTAGCGCCCACGAGCAGTACTTC. Complete variable domain (other parts from reference TRBV7-2 and TRBJ2-7): GAGVSQSPSNKVTEKGKDVELRCDPISGHTALYWYRQSLGQGLEFLIYFQGNSAPDKSGLPSDRFSAERTGGSVSTLTIQRTQQEDSAVYLCASSPRGSAHEQYFGPGTRLTVT.

This clone came up a few times. The chain has TRBV14 and TRBJ1-1; 7 bases match TRBD1. The CDR3 sequence is 13 residues long. Per the germline V gene, CDR1 is SGHDN and CDR2 is FVKESK. Trimming took 4 bases from V and 7 from J; bases not matched to a gene: 6. CDR3 sequence: CASSLTGAGEAFF. CDR3 coding DNA: TGTGCCAGCAGCCTTACAGGGGCTGGTGAAGCTTTCTTT.

The gene calls are TRBV4-3 and TRBJ1-6; no definite D call. CDR3 length: 16 amino acids. The germline gives CDR1 LGHNA, CDR2 YSLEER. V was pared by 0 bases and J by 7 bases, with 13 bases between. CDR3 DNA: TGCGCCAGCAGCCAAGATTCGGGAGGCGGGAATTCACCCCTCCACTTT. This translates into CASSQDSGGGNSPLHF.

The rearrangement links TRBV2 to TRBJ2-5, with a tentative D call TRBD2 (5 bases). CDR1 is SNHLY, CDR2 FYNNEI, per germline. The CDR3 spans 17 residues. V was trimmed by 6 bases and J by 2 bases, leaving 22 bases between them. The DNA for the CDR3 is TGTGCCAGCAGGGCCCGGAGCTTTCGCGGACTTCAAGAGACCCAGTACTTC. This encodes CASRARSFRGLQETQYF.

V gene TRBV9 combines with J gene TRBJ2-3; 8 positions match TRBD2. The CDR3 runs 15 residues. V lost 9 bases and J lost 3; bases outside the gene matches: 12. Looked up from germline, CDR1 is SGDLS and CDR2 is YYNGEE. CDR3 region: CATGLSGDGTDTQYF. The CDR3 nucleotides read TGTGCCACCGGACTTAGCGGGGACGGGACAGATACGCAGTATTTT. The whole variable domain, filled in from reference TRBV9 and TRBJ2-3, reads DSGVTQTPKHLITATGQRVTLRCSPRSGDLSVYWYQQSLDQGLQFLIQYYNGEERAKGNILERFSAQQFPDLHSELNLSSLELGDSALYFCATGLSGDGTDTQYFGPGTRLTVL.